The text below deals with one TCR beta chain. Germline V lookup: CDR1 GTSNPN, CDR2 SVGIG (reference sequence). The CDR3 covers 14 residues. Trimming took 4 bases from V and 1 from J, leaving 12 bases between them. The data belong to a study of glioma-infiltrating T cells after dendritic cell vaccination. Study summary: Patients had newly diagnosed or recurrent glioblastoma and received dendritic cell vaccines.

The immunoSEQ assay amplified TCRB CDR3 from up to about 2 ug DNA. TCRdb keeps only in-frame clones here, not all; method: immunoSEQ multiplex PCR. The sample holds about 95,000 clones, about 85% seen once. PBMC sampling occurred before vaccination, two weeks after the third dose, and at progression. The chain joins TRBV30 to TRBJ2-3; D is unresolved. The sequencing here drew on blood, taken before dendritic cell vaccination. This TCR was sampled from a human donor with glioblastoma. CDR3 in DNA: TGTGCCTGGATCAACAAACGGGGCACAGATACGCAGTATTTT. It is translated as CAWINKRGTDTQYF.